These T cell receptor beta chains were read from a single sample in a study of spatial heterogeneity in lung cancer. TCRdb recomputed calls from the 5' RACE reads with MiXCR, one row per CDR3 protein. The profile shows tens of thousands of distinct CDR3 sequences, over 9.5% of them singletons. Sequenced here: PBMCs, sampled at surgery. The origin of the receptors is a male donor with early-stage non-small cell lung cancer. Each CDR3 is given with its conserved first and last residue. The D gene is left open where the match is weak. A clone size is listed for some rows: how often the clone was seen (once, few, many), or a class if it is expanded.

j_call clone_size d_call cdr3_length v_call cdr3_nt cdr3_aa
TRBJ2-1 few NA 16 TRBV24-1 TGTGCCACCAGTGATGGAAGCCGAGCGGGCTTCAATGAGCAGTTCTTC CATSDGSRAGFNEQFF
TRBJ2-7 NA TRBD2 15 TRBV12-3/TRBV12-4 TGTGCCAGCAGTACCGAGACTAGCGGGGGCTACGAGCAGTACTTC CASSTETSGGYEQYF
TRBJ2-3 few NA 17 TRBV7-2 TGTGCCAGCAGCTTAAGATGGGACTCAAGCGCGTTAGATACGCAGTATTTT CASSLRWDSSALDTQYF
TRBJ2-7 few NA 14 TRBV12-3/TRBV12-4 TGTGCCAGCAGTCCCCTAATGTCGGGGGACGAGCAGTACTTC CASSPLMSGDEQYF
TRBJ1-5 NA NA 14 TRBV3-1 TGTGCCAGCAGCAAGGCGGGGAGCAATCAGCCCCAGCATTTT CASSKAGSNQPQHF
TRBJ1-1 many TRBD1 13 TRBV7-3 TGTGCCAGCAGCTACCAACCGGGACAGGAAGCTTTCTTT CASSYQPGQEAFF
TRBJ1-2 few NA 16 TRBV7-9 TGTGCCAGCAGCTTATTGTGGGCGGAGGCCTCCTATGGCTACACCTTC CASSLLWAEASYGYTF
TRBJ2-7 few TRBD2 14 TRBV5-5 TGTGCCAGCTCCCAGCGGGGGGATGCCTACGAGCAGTACTTC CASSQRGDAYEQYF
TRBJ2-7 many TRBD2 14 TRBV10-3 TGTGCCATCAGTGCGGGACTAGCGTCCGACGAGCAGTACTTC CAISAGLASDEQYF
TRBJ1-5 few NA 14 TRBV20-1 TGCAGTGCTAGCCGTGGGGTTGGTGATCAGCCCCAGCATTTT CSASRGVGDQPQHF
TRBJ2-7 NA NA 13 TRBV6-2/TRBV6-3 TGTGCCAGCAAGATGGGCAGTAGCTACGAGCAGTACTTC CASKMGSSYEQYF
TRBJ1-6 many TRBD1 15 TRBV7-6 TGTGCCAGCAGACCGACAGGGGGTTTGCATTCACCCCTCCACTTT CASRPTGGLHSPLHF
TRBJ2-7 NA TRBD2 14 TRBV20-1 TGCAGTGCAGGACTAGCGGGAGGGCCCTCCGAGCAGTACTTC CSAGLAGGPSEQYF
TRBJ1-2 few TRBD1 14 TRBV7-2 TGTGCCAGCAGCCGGACAGGGGAAAACTATGGCTACACCTTC CASSRTGENYGYTF
TRBJ1-2 many TRBD1 14 TRBV7-9 TGTGCCAGCAGCCCCGACAGGGTTAACTATGGCTACACCTTC CASSPDRVNYGYTF
TRBJ1-5 NA NA 12 TRBV19 TGTGCCAGTAGTTTGACCGGGACGGCTCAGCATTTT CASSLTGTAQHF
TRBJ2-7 NA NA 15 TRBV7-2 TGTGCCAGCAGCTTAGAGGCGGGTTGGTCCTACGAGCAGTACTTC CASSLEAGWSYEQYF
TRBJ2-7 many NA 14 TRBV4-3 TGCGCCAGCAGCCAGCCCGGGGCTAGCAGCGAGCAGTACTTC CASSQPGASSEQYF
TRBJ2-4 NA TRBD2 14 TRBV7-9 TGTGCCAGCAGCTCGGGACTAGCGGGGGGCTCGCTGTACTTC CASSSGLAGGSLYF
TRBJ2-7 NA TRBD2 15 TRBV6-2/TRBV6-3 TGTGCCAGCAGTTACTCGACGGCGGGAGGATACGAGCAGTACTTC CASSYSTAGGYEQYF
TRBJ2-7 NA NA 11 TRBV7-9 TGTGCCAGCAGCTTCGACCGGGCGCAGTACTTC CASSFDRAQYF
TRBJ2-5 few NA 13 TRBV7-9 TGTGCCAGCAGCTTAGCTGTCGTGGAGACCCAGTACTTC CASSLAVVETQYF
TRBJ2-5 NA TRBD1 14 TRBV7-9 TGTGCCAGCAGCTCCTACGACAGGGTAGAGACCCAGTACTTC CASSSYDRVETQYF
TRBJ2-4 NA NA 14 TRBV18 TGTGCCAGCTCACCAGGAAAGGGCCAAAACATTCAGTACTTC CASSPGKGQNIQYF
TRBJ1-5 few TRBD1 15 TRBV27 TGTGCCAGCAGTCCCTGGACAGGGATAAATCAGCCCCAGCATTTT CASSPWTGINQPQHF
TRBJ2-5 NA NA 15 TRBV7-2 TGTGCCAGCAGCGCGGCTGGTAGTTTCCAAGAGACCCAGTACTTC CASSAAGSFQETQYF
TRBJ2-3 NA NA 14 TRBV6-1 TGTGCCAGCAGTGAATCGGGGCCCCTGGATACGCAGTATTTT CASSESGPLDTQYF
TRBJ2-1 few TRBD2 16 TRBV14 TGTGCCAGCAGCCAAGATCGAGCGGGACCTTACAATGAGCAGTTCTTC CASSQDRAGPYNEQFF
TRBJ1-2 NA NA 15 TRBV7-3 TGTGCCAGCAGCTTAGTGTCCGGGACTAACTATGGCTACACCTTC CASSLVSGTNYGYTF
TRBJ1-2 NA TRBD1 15 TRBV27 TGTGCCAGCAGTTCCCTGACAGGGGAGCGGCGGGGCTACACCTTC CASSSLTGERRGYTF
TRBJ1-2 few NA 15 TRBV7-2 TGTGCCAGCAGCAAAGCCGCGGGGTCTAACTATGGCTACACCTTC CASSKAAGSNYGYTF
TRBJ2-3 few NA 17 TRBV28 TGTGCCAGCAGTTTAGTTGTCGGGGTTGCTTCGTCAGATACGCAGTATTTT CASSLVVGVASSDTQYF
TRBJ2-1 few NA 15 TRBV10-3 TGTGCCATCAGGGACGGGACTTCCCTTTCTAATGAGCAGTTCTTC CAIRDGTSLSNEQFF
TRBJ1-1 few NA 10 TRBV20-1 TGCAGTGCTAGTCCCACTGAAGCTTTCTTT CSASPTEAFF
TRBJ2-1 few NA 14 TRBV7-3 TGTGCCAGCAGCTGGCAGGGTGGGTACAATGAGCAGTTCTTC CASSWQGGYNEQFF
TRBJ1-3 NA NA 14 TRBV20-1 TGCAGTGCTAGAGTGGGGGAGGCCGGAAACACCATATATTTT CSARVGEAGNTIYF
TRBJ2-7 NA TRBD2 13 TRBV3-1 TGTGCCAGCAGTAAAGGCAGGGAGGGTGAGCAGTACTTC CASSKGREGEQYF
TRBJ2-3 NA TRBD2 15 TRBV20-1 TGCAGTGCTAGTCGCGCTAGCGGGAGTGCAGATACGCAGTATTTT CSASRASGSADTQYF
TRBJ1-5 few NA 14 TRBV12-3/TRBV12-4 TGTGCCAGCAGCCCTACAGGGAGGGGTCAGCCCCAGCATTTT CASSPTGRGQPQHF
TRBJ2-3 NA TRBD1 15 TRBV12-3/TRBV12-4 TGTGCCAGCTTCCCCCACAGGGGTAGGCCAGATACGCAGTATTTT CASFPHRGRPDTQYF
TRBJ2-5 NA NA 14 TRBV7-2 TGTGCCAGCAGCTTCGGTAGGCTGGAAGAGACCCAGTACTTC CASSFGRLEETQYF
TRBJ2-1 NA TRBD2 15 TRBV7-3 TGTGCCAGCAGCCCACGAAGGAGCGGGAGAAATGAGCAGTTCTTC CASSPRRSGRNEQFF
TRBJ2-2 many TRBD1 14 TRBV20-1 TGCAGTGCAAGGACAGGGGGCAACACCGGGGAGCTGTTTTTT CSARTGGNTGELFF
TRBJ2-7 few TRBD1 15 TRBV7-6 TGTGCCAGCAGCTTAGCGGGGGACAGCTCCTACGAGCAGTACTTC CASSLAGDSSYEQYF
TRBJ1-5 NA NA 13 TRBV10-3 TGTGCCATCAGTGGTCAGGGGTCTCAGCCCCAGCATTTT CAISGQGSQPQHF
TRBJ2-1 many NA 11 TRBV7-8 TGTGCTGAGGGGCCCTACAATGAGCAGTTCTTC CAEGPYNEQFF
TRBJ2-5 NA NA 14 TRBV9 TGTGCCAGCAGCGTGGGACTGGTAGTGGAGACCCAGTACTTC CASSVGLVVETQYF
TRBJ2-1 many TRBD1 18 TRBV12-3/TRBV12-4 TGTGCCAGCAGCTCCGGTAAAACAGGGGGCGCGATTGGCAATGAGCAGTTCTTC CASSSGKTGGAIGNEQFF
TRBJ1-2 NA TRBD1 15 TRBV10-3 TGTGCCATCAGTGAAGGGACAGGGGGAAACTATGGCTACACCTTC CAISEGTGGNYGYTF